This T cell receptor (beta chain) comes out of a study of memory CD4+ T cells and cytomegalovirus serostatus. Overall study: This sample comes from healthy Belgian adults, roughly nine CMV seropositive, around 26 seronegative.

There are 15 residues in the CDR3. Germline CDR1 is SQVTM and CDR2 is ANQGSEA. The ends lost 7 bases at V and 6 bases at J; junction bases unmatched: 12. For this clone: Its antigen is still unknown.

Study-wide points: Each of approximately 70 CMV-associated TCRbeta sequences occurred in one to five individuals.

Original processing notes: Out-of-frame sequences were removed, leaving 2 million to 2.5 million distinct TCRbeta sequences. The repertoire was sequenced with immunoSEQ multiplex PCR; TCRdb's copy has only in-frame clones and lacks some. That table furnishes V, J and clone size, whereas the DNA furnished D and trimming. Of about 61,000 clones listed, more than 75% were seen once; the top ten hold roughly 0.95%. The sort gate was single viable CD3+CD4+CD8-CD45RO+ cells for memory CD4+ T cells. After thawing, CD4+ T cells were positively selected. The specimen was memory CD4+ T cells from blood. V gene TRBV29-1 combines with J gene TRBJ2-3, with 11 nucleotides matching TRBD2. This receptor was obtained from an adult in good health and CMV-seronegative. DNA of the CDR3: TGCAGCGCCGGACGGAGTAGCGGGAGGGCCGATACGCAGTATTTT. This sequence encodes CSAGRSSGRADTQYF.